Presented here are 4 T cell receptor beta chains from one specimen sequenced in a study of patients and donors after allogeneic stem cell transplantation. TCRdb fed the RT-PCR reads into MiXCR, producing one record per CDR3 protein. Altogether about a million distinct CDR3 sequences are present, roughly 18% being singletons, with the ten largest covering about 6%. The sequenced sample was blood, either unsorted or a sorted T cell fraction (not recorded which). All receptors come from a human donor who was either an allogeneic HSCT recipient or a stem cell or donor lymphocyte infusion donor (not recorded which). It is not recorded whose cells these are; they may come from a transplant donor.

This clonotype was seen a handful of times. V gene TRBV5-1 combines with J gene TRBJ2-7; D is uncertain. The germline V and J ends were trimmed by 4 bases and 6 bases, with 14 bases remaining between them. This CDR3 comprises 13 residues. Germline V gene data show CDR1 as SGHRS and CDR2 as YFSETQ. CDR3 protein: CASSTEKAGEQYF. The CDR3 coding sequence is TGCGCCAGCAGCACCGAGAAGGCCGGCGAGCAGTACTTC. Using reference TRBV5-1 and TRBJ2-7 for the parts outside the CDR3, the full variable domain is KAGVTQTPRYLIKTRGQQVTLSCSPISGHRSVSWYQQTPGQGLQFLFEYFSETQRNKGNFPGRFSGRQFSNSRSEMNVSTLELGDSALYLCASSTEKAGEQYFGPGTRLTVT.

This clonotype was observed once. The chain recombines TRBV29-1 with TRBJ2-3; 15 bases fit TRBD2. CDR3 size: 16 residues. Trimming cost V 4 bases and J 4 bases; bases outside gene matches: 6. CDR1 and CDR2 (germline): SQVTM, ANQGSEA. The CDR3 DNA sequence: TGCAGCGTTGCAGAGGGACTAGCGGGAGGTGCAGATACGCAGTATTTT. Its protein product is CSVAEGLAGGADTQYF.

This clonotype was counted at least ten times. This chain links TRBV9 with TRBJ1-1; D is unresolved. V lost 0 bases to trimming and J lost 6 bases, with 12 bases between them. The CDR3 loop spans 14 amino acids. The V gene's germline CDR1 is SGDLS and CDR2 YYNGEE. DNA for the CDR3: TGTGCCAGCAGCGTAGCTACGGGGATGGCTGAAGCTTTCTTT. It yields the protein CASSVATGMAEAFF.

This clonotype has only one observation. The chain couples TRBV19 to TRBJ1-1; no reliable D call. The CDR3 is made up of 13 amino acids. Trimming took off 8 bases at V and 2 bases at J, with 12 bases between the two ends. Germline V CDR1 and CDR2: LNHDA, SQIVND (reference sequence). The CDR3 DNA follows: TGTGCCAGTGGGGTGACATTTAACACTGAAGCTTTCTTT. The encoded protein is CASGVTFNTEAFF.